These 9 T cell receptor beta chains were all obtained from the same sample, sequenced in a study of cytomegalovirus exposure and HLA in healthy donors. Researchers ran the PCR with 60 Vbeta and 13 Jbeta primers. TCRdb's copy holds only in-frame clones and misses some; the assay was immunoSEQ multiplex PCR. The sample lists under 150,000 clones; 60% to 85% were seen once. Sequencing was performed on PBMCs. The receptors shown here come from a middle-aged man in good health and CMV-seropositive.

The J gene is TRBJ2-3, the V gene TRBV5-1; 8 bases match TRBD2. CDR1 is SGHRS, CDR2 YFSETQ, per germline. This CDR3 has 15 residues. The V segment lost 4 bases and the J segment 1 base; nucleotides outside the gene matches: 5. DNA of the CDR3: TGCGCCAGCAGCCCGGGACTAGTCGGCACAGATACGCAGTATTTT. Protein product: CASSPGLVGTDTQYF.

V is TRBV6-1 and J is TRBJ2-5; weak D call: TRBD2 (6 bases). The J call is in doubt because the DNA end fits TRBJ2-7 better. The CDR3 runs to 15 residues. Germline V gene lookup returns CDR1 MNHNS and CDR2 SASEGT. CDR3 residues: CASSASGTGSYEQYF. CDR3 DNA sequence: TGTGCCAGCAGTGCGTCCGGGACTGGGAGCTACGAGCAGTACTTC.

This clone has just a few counts. The chain uses TRBV13 and TRBJ2-5, with 9 bases lining up with TRBD2. Per germline, CDR1 PRHDT and CDR2 FYEKMQ (reference sequence). V shed 0 bases and J 5 bases; nucleotides not matched to a gene: 7. The CDR3 runs to 16 residues. The CDR3 sequence is CASSLGGGRASETQYF. In DNA, the CDR3 is TGTGCCAGCAGCTTAGGGGGCGGGAGGGCCTCGGAGACCCAGTACTTC.

The chain combines TRBV29-1 with TRBJ2-7; the D gene is possibly TRBD1 (6 bases). The germline V gene encodes CDR1 SQVTM and CDR2 ANQGSEA. This CDR3 region has 13 residues. V shed 7 bases and J shed 3 bases, with 16 bases lying between them. CDR3 residues: CSAKTGRGYEQYF. CDR3 DNA: TGCAGCGCCAAAACGGGCAGGGGCTACGAGCAGTACTTC.

The rearrangement joins TRBV27 to TRBJ1-6; 7 nucleotides agree with TRBD1. CDR3 length equals 15 residues. Germline V gene data show CDR1 as MNHEY and CDR2 as SMNVEV (reference sequence). The ends lost 5 bases at V and 10 bases at J; junction bases unmatched: 11. The CDR3: CASSGRDSQGSPLHF. Written as DNA, the CDR3 is TGTGCCAGCAGTGGCCGGGACAGTCAGGGGTCACCCCTCCACTTT.

This clone was seen a handful of times. The chain links TRBV28 to TRBJ1-4; D not certain. V was shortened by 8 bases and J by 5 bases, with 18 bases between the two germline ends. From germline, CDR1 is MDHEN and CDR2 SYDVKM. This CDR3 has 15 amino acids. The CDR3 bases are TGTGCCAGCCTCCTGAGTATGGCAGGAAATGAAAAACTGTTTTTT. This gives the protein CASLLSMAGNEKLFF.

The rearrangement joins TRBV9 to TRBJ2-7, with D uncertain. Trimming cost V 0 bases and J 2 bases, with 9 bases left between them. CDR1 is SGDLS and CDR2 is YYNGEE in the germline V gene. This CDR3 comprises 14 residues. CDR3 residues: CASSVATETYEQYF. In DNA form, the CDR3 reads TGTGCCAGCAGCGTAGCCACGGAGACCTACGAGCAGTACTTC.

V is TRBV7-6 and J is TRBJ1-4; D gene ambiguous. The V end lost 3 bases, the J end lost 8 bases, and 10 bases lay between the germline ends. The germline V gene encodes CDR1 SGHVS and CDR2 FNYEAQ. This CDR3 is built from 13 residues. The CDR3 spells CASSFGVREKLFF. The CDR3 nucleotides read TGTGCCAGCAGCTTCGGGGTTAGGGAAAAACTGTTTTTT.

This chain connects TRBV5-4 to TRBJ2-1; D might be TRBD2 (6 bases). The CDR3 runs 12 residues. Germline V gene sequence: CDR1 SGHNT, CDR2 YYREEE (reference sequence). Trimming cost V 2 bases and J 8 bases, with 8 bases left between them. CDR3 nucleotides: TGTGCCAGCAGCTTAACGGGAGATGAGCAGTTCTTC. This codes for CASSLTGDEQFF.